The following is a TCR beta chain sequence with its context. The antigen remains undetermined. The entry originates in a study of cytomegalovirus exposure and HLA in healthy donors. Study-wide results and caveats: A later analysis reportedly found that, within productive TCRs, an Asian-associated ancestry cluster had fewer N-insertions than the mean observed across the approximately 700 donors. A later analysis appeared to link common viral pathogens to several of the most significant clusters.

Researchers ran the PCR with 60 Vbeta and 13 Jbeta primers. Assay used: immunoSEQ multiplex PCR; TCRdb lists only in-frame clones, some missing. The data hold tens of thousands of clones, with 80% observed a single time. Sequencing was carried out using PBMCs. The sequence was collected from a male donor in good health and CMV-seronegative.

The CDR3 reads CASSPTGPSYGYTF. CDR3 nucleotides: TGTGCCAGCTCACCTACAGGGCCGAGCTATGGCTACACCTTC. J is TRBJ1-2 and V is TRBV18; D may be TRBD1 (6 bases). CDR1 and CDR2 (germline): KGHSH, LQKENI. The CDR3 has 14 amino acids. Trimming took 3 bases from V and 4 from J, leaving 12 bases between them.